The source of this T cell receptor beta chain is a study of control samples from healthy donors and cancer patients. Produced via immunoSEQ multiplex PCR; TCRdb's table is partial and in-frame only. The profile covers roughly 130,000 clones, with just under 95% appearing a single time and about 3.6% taken by the ten largest. The J segment lost 0 bases and the V segment lost 7 bases, leaving 5 bases of the junction unmatched. CDR1 and CDR2 (germline): ENHRY, SYGVKD. This CDR3 spans 14 amino acids. The sample was blood. The chain is built from TRBV10-3 and TRBJ2-7; 8 positions agree with TRBD1. This clonotype was sampled from a man aged 25 to 40 in good health. The CDR3 reads CAIKPGQASYEQYF. CDR3 sequence (DNA): TGTGCCATCAAACCGGGACAGGCCTCCTACGAGCAGTACTTC.